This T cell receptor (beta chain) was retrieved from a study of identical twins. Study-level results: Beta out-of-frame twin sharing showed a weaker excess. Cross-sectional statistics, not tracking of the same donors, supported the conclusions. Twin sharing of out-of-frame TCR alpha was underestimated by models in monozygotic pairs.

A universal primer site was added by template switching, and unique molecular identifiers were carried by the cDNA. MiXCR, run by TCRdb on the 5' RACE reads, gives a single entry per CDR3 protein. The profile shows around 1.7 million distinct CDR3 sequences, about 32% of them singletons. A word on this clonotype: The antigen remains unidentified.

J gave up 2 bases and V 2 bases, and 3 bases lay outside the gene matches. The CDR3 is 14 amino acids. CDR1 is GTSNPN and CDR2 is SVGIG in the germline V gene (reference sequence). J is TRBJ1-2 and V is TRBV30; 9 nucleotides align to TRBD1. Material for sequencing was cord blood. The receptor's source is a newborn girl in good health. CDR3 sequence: CAWSSTGGNYGYTF. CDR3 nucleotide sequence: TGTGCCTGGAGTTCTACAGGGGGCAACTATGGCTACACCTTC. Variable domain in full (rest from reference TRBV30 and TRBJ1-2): SQTIHQWPATLVQPVGSPLSLECTVEGTSNPNLYWYRQAAGRGLQLLFYSVGIGQISSEVPQNLSASRPQDRQFILSSKKLLLSDSGFYLCAWSSTGGNYGYTFGSGTRLTVV.